This TCR beta chain was identified in a study of post-analysis software for immune sequencing data. Study conclusions and caveats: Strong co-clustering by F measure linked samples that shared a preparation batch. TRBV segments more frequent in patients than in controls numbered roughly five and included TRBV5-6, TRBV5-1 and TRBV20-1. Comparison with controls showed significantly lower normalized Chao1 diversity in multiple sclerosis patients.

As concerns this clonotype: Its antigen is not identified.

Tagging with unique molecular identifiers was a feature of the TCR beta cDNA libraries. Using its own MiXCR run on the PCR reads, TCRdb lists one record per CDR3 protein. In the table there are roughly 410,000 distinct CDR3 sequences, roughly 36% of which are singletons. Germline loops: CDR1 SGHAT, CDR2 FQNNGV. This CDR3 region has 15 residues. The receptor comes from a girl between 5 and 17 years old with multiple sclerosis. Material: blood. The chain carries TRBV11-2 and TRBJ2-4; D is unclear. The DNA end is a closer match to TRBJ2-7, so the J assignment may be wrong. CDR3 in amino acids: CASSPGEHVVNEQYF. The CDR3 coding sequence is TGTGCCAGCAGCCCCGGCGAGCACGTAGTCAACGAGCAGTACTTC.